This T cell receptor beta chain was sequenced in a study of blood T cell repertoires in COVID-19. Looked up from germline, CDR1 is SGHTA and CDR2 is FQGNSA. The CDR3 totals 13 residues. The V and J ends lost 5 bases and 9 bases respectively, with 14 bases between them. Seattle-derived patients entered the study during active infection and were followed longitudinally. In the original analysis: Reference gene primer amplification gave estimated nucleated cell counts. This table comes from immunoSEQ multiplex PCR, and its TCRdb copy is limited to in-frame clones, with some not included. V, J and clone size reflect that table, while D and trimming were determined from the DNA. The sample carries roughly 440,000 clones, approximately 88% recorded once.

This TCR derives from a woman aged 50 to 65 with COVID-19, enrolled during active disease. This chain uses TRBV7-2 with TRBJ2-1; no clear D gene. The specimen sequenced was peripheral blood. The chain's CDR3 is CASSASGPPEQFF. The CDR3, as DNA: TGTGCCAGCAGCGCTAGTGGCCCTCCTGAGCAGTTCTTC. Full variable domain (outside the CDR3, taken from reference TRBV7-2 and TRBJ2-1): GAGVSQSPSNKVTEKGKDVELRCDPISGHTALYWYRQSLGQGLEFLIYFQGNSAPDKSGLPSDRFSAERTGGSVSTLTIQRTQQEDSAVYLCASSASGPPEQFFGPGTRLTVL.